These 13 T cell receptor beta chains came from one sample sequenced in a study of response to subunit inactivated influenza vaccine. TCRdb itself ran the RT-PCR reads through MiXCR, one entry per CDR3 protein. The sample carries roughly 790,000 distinct CDR3 sequences, about 20% recorded once. The sequencing here drew on PBMCs from blood, taken approximately 5 days after vaccination. These receptor sequences come from a man in his fifties or sixties who received an inactivated influenza vaccine.

This clonotype was observed a handful of times. DNA for the CDR3: TGTGCCACCAGTGATGTACAACAGGGCCCCGGGGAGCTGTTTTTT. Amino acid sequence: CATSDVQQGPGELFF. The chain recombines TRBV24-1 with TRBJ2-2; possibly TRBD1 for D (6 bases). CDR1 is KGHDR and CDR2 is SFDVKD in the germline V gene. The CDR3 runs 15 residues. Trimming stripped 3 bases from V and 6 bases from J, with 13 bases between.

This clonotype was detected only a few times. A junction end diverges from the germline sequence, so it may reflect a read error. The rearrangement joins TRBV5-1 to TRBJ2-7, with unresolved D. CDR1 and CDR2 (germline): SGHRS, YFSETQ. The CDR3 consists of 15 residues. The CDR3 nucleotides are TGCGCCAGCAAAGTTTCAGACGAGGCTTCCTCCGAGCAGTACTTC. It translates to CASKVSDEASSEQYF.

The chain recombines TRBV7-6 with TRBJ1-1; 7 bases are a match to TRBD1. With V trimmed by 5 bases and J by 3 bases, 6 bases remained unmatched. The CDR3 covers 14 residues. The germline V gene has CDR1 SGHVS and CDR2 FNYEAQ. The CDR3 region has the DNA TGTGCCAGCAGCACCAGACAGGGAGACACTGAAGCTTTCTTT. Its translation: CASSTRQGDTEAFF.

This clonotype appeared many times. The V gene is TRBV7-2, the J gene TRBJ2-3; no clear D gene. The CDR3 is 15 residues long. Trimming took off 0 bases at V and 1 base at J, with 8 bases between the two ends. Per the germline V gene, CDR1 is SGHTA and CDR2 is FQGNSA. CDR3 in amino acids: CASSLAVVGTDTQYF. The CDR3, as DNA: TGTGCCAGCAGCTTAGCAGTCGTAGGCACAGATACGCAGTATTTT.

DNA of the CDR3: TGTGCCATCAGTGGGCGAGGGGGACAGGGCGGTACTGAAGCTTTCTTT. Translating it yields CAISGRGGQGGTEAFF. V usage is TRBV10-3 and J usage is TRBJ1-1; 9 bases are shared with TRBD1. Germline V lookup: CDR1 ENHRY, CDR2 SYGVKD. The CDR3 covers 16 residues. J lost 5 bases, V lost 4 bases, and 11 bases had no gene match.

This clonotype was observed a handful of times. This chain connects TRBV7-9 to TRBJ2-2; 11 positions match TRBD2. Unmatched junction bases numbered 7, after V lost 6 bases and J lost 4 bases. This CDR3 has 16 amino acids. The germline V gene encodes CDR1 SEHNR and CDR2 FQNEAQ (reference sequence). The CDR3, as DNA: TGTGCCAGCAGTAGAGGGACTAGCGGAGTCACCGGGGAGCTGTTTTTT. It translates to CASSRGTSGVTGELFF. Looking up the rest from reference TRBV7-9 and TRBJ2-2 gives the full variable domain: DTGVSQNPRHKITKRGQNVTFRCDPISEHNRLYWYRQTLGQGPEFLTYFQNEAQLEKSRLLSDRFSAERPKGSFSTLEIQRTEQGDSAMYLCASSRGTSGVTGELFFGEGSRLTVL.

Many counts were recorded for this clonotype. This chain uses TRBV4-3 with TRBJ2-3; TRBD1 might be the D (6 bases). Trimming took off 0 bases at V and 4 bases at J, with 20 bases between the two ends. The length of the CDR3 is 18 residues. The germline gives CDR1 LGHNA, CDR2 YSLEER. In DNA form, the CDR3 reads TGCGCCAGCAGCCAAGAAGGGGCCAGGGGCGGGTCCCCAGATACGCAGTATTTT. This gives the protein CASSQEGARGGSPDTQYF.

DNA for the CDR3: TGTGCCAGCAGCTTGGGACAGAGTATGAACACTGAAGCTTTCTTT. It is translated as CASSLGQSMNTEAFF. The chain carries TRBV13 and TRBJ1-1, with TRBD1 matching over 7 bases. The CDR3 runs 15 residues. V gave up 3 bases and J gave up 0 bases; unmatched junction bases: 4. CDR1 and CDR2 from the germline V gene are PRHDT and FYEKMQ (reference sequence).

V is TRBV12-3 or TRBV12-4 and J is TRBJ2-3; TRBD1 aligns across 8 bases. V shed 6 bases, J shed 15 bases, and the junction held 8 bases outside the gene matches. The CDR3 is made up of 11 amino acids. This CDR3 is CASRAGGNLYF. The CDR3 DNA reads as TGTGCCAGCAGAGCAGGGGGCAATCTCTATTTT.

This clonotype was counted between two and nine times. J is TRBJ2-1 and V is TRBV9, with 9 bases lining up with TRBD2. This CDR3 is 16 amino acids long. Germline-derived CDR1 and CDR2 are SGDLS and YYNGEE. Trimming took 0 bases from V and 7 from J; bases not matched to a gene: 8. CDR3: CASSVGGGRARNEQFF. In DNA, the CDR3 is TGTGCCAGCAGCGTAGGGGGCGGGAGGGCGCGGAATGAGCAGTTCTTC.

The CDR3: CASSLPGAGDTQYF. CDR3 coding DNA: TGTGCCAGCAGCCTACCAGGGGCCGGGGATACGCAGTATTTT. The chain carries TRBV3-1 and TRBJ2-3; a possible D gene is TRBD1 (6 bases). Germline loops: CDR1 LGHDT, CDR2 YNNKEL (reference sequence). V lost 4 bases and J 6 bases, leaving 14 bases between the germline ends. This CDR3 comprises 14 residues.

J is TRBJ2-3 and V is TRBV4-2; D uncertain. There are 14 residues in the CDR3. Germline CDR1 reads LGHNA; CDR2 reads YNFKEQ. V lost 0 bases, J lost 4 bases, and 8 bases lay in between. CDR3 region: CASSQDDAPDTQYF. Here the CDR3 DNA reads TGTGCCAGCAGCCAAGATGACGCTCCAGATACGCAGTATTTT.

The V call is TRBV12-3 or TRBV12-4, the J call TRBJ2-2, with a possible D match to TRBD2 (6 bases). V was trimmed by 5 bases and J by 0 bases, leaving 13 bases between them. There are 16 residues in the CDR3. The CDR3 sequence: CASSRREAANTGELFF. CDR3 sequence (DNA): TGTGCCAGCAGTCGCAGGGAGGCGGCGAACACCGGGGAGCTGTTTTTT.